This T cell receptor (beta chain) stems from a study of blood T cells in healthy people across ages. Study results and limitations: When one million T cells were used, diversity estimates were thought to be underestimates.

Germline lookup yields CDR1 DFQATT and CDR2 SNEGSKA (reference sequence). Trimming cost V 7 bases and J 3 bases, with 18 bases left between them. CDR3 size: 14 residues. A remark on this clonotype: Antigen: not known.

Per-sample PBMC isolation yielded at least 7 million cells. Together with a sample-barcoded 5' primer, a J-beta primer mix was included in a second PCR lasting roughly 6 to 12 cycles. TCRdb processed the 5' RACE reads anew with MiXCR; each CDR3 protein has one entry. The table has 1.5 million to 1.9 million distinct CDR3 sequences, about 42% seen once; the top ten hold just over 4%. The receptor's source is a woman aged 18-29 years in good health. The chain uses TRBV20-1 and TRBJ1-1, with D perhaps matching TRBD1 (5 bases). The sequenced sample consisted of blood. This CDR3 reads CSVQRQGEDTEAFF. In nucleotides, the CDR3 is TGCAGTGTTCAGAGGCAGGGAGAGGACACTGAAGCTTTCTTT.